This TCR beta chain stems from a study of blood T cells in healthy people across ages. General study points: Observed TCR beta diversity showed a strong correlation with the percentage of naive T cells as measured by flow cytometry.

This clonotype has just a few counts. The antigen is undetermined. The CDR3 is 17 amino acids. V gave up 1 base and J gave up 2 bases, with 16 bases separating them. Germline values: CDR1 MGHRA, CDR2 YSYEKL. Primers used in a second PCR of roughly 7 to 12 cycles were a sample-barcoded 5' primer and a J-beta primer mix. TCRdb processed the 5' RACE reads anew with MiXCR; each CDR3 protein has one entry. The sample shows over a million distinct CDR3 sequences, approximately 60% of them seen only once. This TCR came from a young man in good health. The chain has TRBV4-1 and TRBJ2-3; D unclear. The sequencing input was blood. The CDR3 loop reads CASSQVLTVRPTDTQYF. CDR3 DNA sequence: TGCGCCAGCAGCCAAGTTCTAACAGTGAGGCCCACAGATACGCAGTATTTT.